The 28 T cell receptor beta chains reported below all come from one sample, sequenced in a study of Ad26.COV2.S vaccination and SARS-CoV-2 variants. Assay: immunoSEQ multiplex PCR; the TCRdb copy retains only in-frame clones and omits some. This table holds some 350,000 clones, around 84% found once. As to treatment: some 20 received Ad26.COV2.S at low or high dose, single or two shots; about five received placebo; per-sample allocation not given. Sampling was performed 63 days after the first vaccine or placebo injection. Sequences were derived from peripheral blood, sampled in a trial of Ad26.COV2.S vaccine versus placebo. These receptors were taken from a person aged 18-60 years who received the Ad26.COV2.S COVID-19 vaccine or a placebo.

This clone occurred a few times. The chain couples TRBV20-1 to TRBJ2-2, with 7 bases fitting TRBD1. V trimming: 3 bases; J trimming: 1 base; junction bases outside the gene matches: 5. CDR1 and CDR2 (germline): DFQATT, SNEGSKA (reference sequence). The CDR3 extends over 15 amino acids. CDR3 residues: CSASQQGKNTGELFF. The DNA of the CDR3 is TGCAGTGCTAGTCAACAGGGGAAGAACACCGGGGAGCTGTTTTTT.

This clone appeared once. The chain recombines TRBV19 with TRBJ2-7; no reliable D call. Germline V gene lookup returns CDR1 LNHDA and CDR2 SQIVND (reference sequence). V was shortened by 10 bases and J by 6 bases, with 25 bases between the two germline ends. The CDR3 totals 15 residues. CDR3 region: CATQSQTTISGEQYF. Written as DNA, the CDR3 is TGTGCCACCCAGTCCCAAACAACTATTTCAGGCGAGCAGTACTTC. Complete variable domain (other parts from reference TRBV19 and TRBJ2-7): DGGITQSPKYLFRKEGQNVTLSCEQNLNHDAMYWYRQDPGQGLRLIYYSQIVNDFQKGDIAEGYSVSREKKESFPLTVTSAQKNPTAFYLCATQSQTTISGEQYFGPGTRLTVT.

This clone came up once. The chain carries TRBV18 and TRBJ2-1; 11 bases line up with TRBD2. The CDR3 runs to 16 residues. The germline gives CDR1 KGHSH, CDR2 LQKENI. The V segment lost 2 bases and the J segment 2 bases; nucleotides outside the gene matches: 2. CDR3 in DNA: TGTGCCAGCTCACCAACTAGCGGGGGCACCTACAATGAGCAGTTCTTC. It is translated as CASSPTSGGTYNEQFF.

The gene calls are TRBV7-2 and TRBJ2-7, with 7 positions matching TRBD1. This CDR3 has 13 amino acids. With V trimmed by 5 bases and J by 2 bases, 3 bases remained unmatched. Germline CDR1 SGHTA, CDR2 FQGNSA. CDR3 sequence reads: CASSKDRTYEQYF. CDR3 nucleotide sequence: TGTGCCAGCAGCAAGGACAGGACCTACGAGCAGTACTTC. Using reference TRBV7-2 and TRBJ2-7 for the parts outside the CDR3, the full variable domain is GAGVSQSPSNKVTEKGKDVELRCDPISGHTALYWYRQSLGQGLEFLIYFQGNSAPDKSGLPSDRFSAERTGGSVSTLTIQRTQQEDSAVYLCASSKDRTYEQYFGPGTRLTVT.

V is TRBV27 and J is TRBJ1-2; D gene unclear. Germline V gene data show CDR1 as MNHEY and CDR2 as SMNVEV (reference sequence). V was clipped by 2 bases and J by 4 bases, with 11 bases between them. There are 14 residues in the CDR3. The CDR3 spells CASSLRETAYGYTF. The CDR3 DNA reads TGTGCCAGCAGTTTACGGGAGACGGCCTATGGCTACACCTTC.

The chain has TRBV19 and TRBJ2-1; D might be TRBD1 or TRBD2, each matching 5 bases. Trimming took 1 base from V and 9 from J, leaving 16 bases between them. The length of the CDR3 is 15 residues. From germline, CDR1 is LNHDA and CDR2 SQIVND (reference sequence). This chain's CDR3 is CASSIVPGPFAEQFF. The CDR3 DNA reads TGTGCCAGTAGTATAGTTCCGGGACCGTTCGCTGAGCAGTTCTTC.

This clone has just one count. V gene TRBV5-1 combines with J gene TRBJ2-7, with 8 bases lining up with TRBD2. From germline, CDR1 is SGHRS and CDR2 YFSETQ. After removal of 0 bases from V and 5 bases from J, the junction contained 16 bases not matched to a gene. The CDR3 is made up of 18 amino acids. DNA of the CDR3: TGCGCCAGCAGCTTGGAGTGGGCCATAGCGGGGCCTGAAAACGAGCAGTACTTC. Translation gives CASSLEWAIAGPENEQYF. The full variable domain, with the rest looked up from reference TRBV5-1 and TRBJ2-7, is KAGVTQTPRYLIKTRGQQVTLSCSPISGHRSVSWYQQTPGQGLQFLFEYFSETQRNKGNFPGRFSGRQFSNSRSEMNVSTLELGDSALYLCASSLEWAIAGPENEQYFGPGTRLTVT.

The V and J genes are TRBV7-9 and TRBJ2-7; perhaps TRBD1 as D (6 bases). V lost 8 bases, J lost 0 bases, and 8 bases lay in between. CDR1 and CDR2 from the germline V gene are SEHNR and FQNEAQ (reference sequence). This CDR3 has 12 residues. CDR3 sequence reads: CASADSSYEQYF. The CDR3 nucleotides read TGTGCCAGCGCGGACAGCTCCTACGAGCAGTACTTC. Full variable domain (missing parts from reference TRBV7-9 and TRBJ2-7): DTGVSQNPRHKITKRGQNVTFRCDPISEHNRLYWYRQTLGQGPEFLTYFQNEAQLEKSRLLSDRFSAERPKGSFSTLEIQRTEQGDSAMYLCASADSSYEQYFGPGTRLTVT.

The chain has TRBV21-1 and TRBJ2-7; TRBD2 reflects the table's D call only, with no check against the DNA. TRBV21-1 is tagged as a pseudogene. The CDR3 is made up of 14 amino acids. The chain's CDR3 is CASKLAGSSYEQYF. DNA of the CDR3: TGTGCCAGCAAACTAGCGGGGAGCTCCTACGAGCAGTACTTC.

The rearrangement links TRBV28 to TRBJ2-7; D is perhaps TRBD1 (6 bases). Germline CDR1 MDHEN, CDR2 SYDVKM. The CDR3 extends over 16 amino acids. V lost 3 bases and J lost 2, with 17 bases in between. The CDR3 sequence is CASSFFSAGAAYEQYF. In nucleotides, the CDR3 is TGTGCCAGCAGTTTCTTTTCGGCAGGGGCTGCCTACGAGCAGTACTTC.

V and J are TRBV29-1 and TRBJ2-4; D not resolved. This CDR3 has 13 amino acids. Trimming stripped 4 bases from V and 2 bases from J, with 9 bases between. Looked up from germline, CDR1 is SQVTM and CDR2 is ANQGSEA. DNA of the CDR3: TGCAGCGTTGTGGTTGGCACCAAAAACATTCAGTACTTC. The encoded protein is CSVVVGTKNIQYF.

The J gene is TRBJ2-7, the V gene TRBV19; tentative D call: TRBD1 (5 bases). Germline V lookup: CDR1 LNHDA, CDR2 SQIVND (reference sequence). There are 15 residues in the CDR3. The V end was cut by 3 bases, the J end by 0 bases, with 12 bases between. In DNA form, the CDR3 reads TGTGCCAGTAGTATTGTGCAGGGTAGCTCCTACGAGCAGTACTTC. Protein product: CASSIVQGSSYEQYF.

The V and J genes are TRBV6-5 and TRBJ2-2; the D gene could be TRBD1 or TRBD2 (5 bases each). Germline loops: CDR1 MNHEY, CDR2 SVGAGI. Trimming pared 8 bases from V and 1 base from J, leaving 8 bases between. CDR3 length: 13 amino acids. In nucleotides, the CDR3 is TGTGCCAGCGAGGGGCAGAACACCGGGGAGCTGTTTTTT. Translation gives CASEGQNTGELFF.

The V gene is TRBV7-9, the J gene TRBJ1-5; no reliable D call. The V end lost 1 base, the J end lost 1 base, and 5 bases lay between the germline ends. The germline gives CDR1 SEHNR, CDR2 FQNEAQ (reference sequence). The CDR3 runs to 14 residues. CDR3 nucleotides: TGTGCCAGCAGCTTAGAAAGGAGCAATCAGCCCCAGCATTTT. Amino acid sequence: CASSLERSNQPQHF.

The rearrangement uses TRBV7-9 and TRBJ1-1; D is perhaps TRBD1 (6 bases). Germline CDR1 reads SEHNR; CDR2 reads FQNEAQ (reference sequence). CDR3 length equals 14 residues. V lost 4 bases and J 1 base, leaving 10 bases between the germline ends. The CDR3 here is CASSSLGANTEAFF. CDR3 sequence (DNA): TGTGCCAGCAGCTCCCTGGGGGCGAACACTGAAGCTTTCTTT. Together with reference TRBV7-9 and TRBJ1-1, the CDR3 gives the full variable domain: DTGVSQNPRHKITKRGQNVTFRCDPISEHNRLYWYRQTLGQGPEFLTYFQNEAQLEKSRLLSDRFSAERPKGSFSTLEIQRTEQGDSAMYLCASSSLGANTEAFFGQGTRLTVV.

This clone was seen only once. The genes are TRBV3-1 (or the pseudogene TRBV3-2) and TRBJ2-1, with 11 bases matching TRBD2. V dropped 2 bases and J dropped 8; count of bases not matched to a gene: 5. The CDR3 has 15 residues. Germline V CDR1 and CDR2: LGHDT, YNNKEL (reference sequence). CDR3 nucleotides: TGTGCCAGCAGCCAACAAGGGACTAGCGGCTATGAGCAGTTCTTC. Protein sequence: CASSQQGTSGYEQFF.

The chain links TRBV18 to TRBJ2-3; D is perhaps TRBD1 (6 bases). The V end lost 6 bases, the J end lost 4 bases, and 14 bases lay between the germline ends. Germline CDR1 is KGHSH and CDR2 is LQKENI. The CDR3 is made up of 14 amino acids. CDR3 nucleotides: TGTGCCAGCTCCCAGGGGCAGGGGTCAGATACGCAGTATTTT. Its protein product is CASSQGQGSDTQYF.

V usage is TRBV10-1 and J usage is TRBJ2-7; D might be TRBD1 or TRBD2, each matching 5 bases. V dropped 6 bases and J dropped 7 bases, with 19 bases sitting between them. CDR1 is WNHNN and CDR2 is SYGVQD in the germline V gene (reference sequence). This CDR3 region has 14 residues. CDR3 in amino acids: CASSLGTAQSEQYF. For the CDR3, the DNA is TGCGCCAGCAGCCTCGGGACCGCTCAAAGTGAGCAGTACTTC.

The chain joins TRBV4-1 to TRBJ2-1, with a weak D call TRBD2 (6 bases). The CDR3 extends over 16 amino acids. CDR1 is MGHRA, CDR2 YSYEKL, per germline. V lost 4 bases to trimming and J lost 2 bases, with 15 bases between them. Here the CDR3 reads CASSRTLWGAYNEQFF. CDR3 nucleotide sequence: TGCGCCAGCAGCCGAACCTTGTGGGGGGCCTACAATGAGCAGTTCTTC.

The chain combines TRBV18 with TRBJ1-5; 7 bases line up with TRBD1. Germline V gene sequence: CDR1 KGHSH, CDR2 LQKENI. The CDR3 consists of 16 residues. The ends lost 2 bases at V and 2 bases at J; junction bases unmatched: 6. In DNA form, the CDR3 reads TGTGCCAGCTCACCAGAAAGGACAGGAGGCAATCAGCCCCAGCATTTT. Its protein is CASSPERTGGNQPQHF.

The chain recombines TRBV24-1 with TRBJ2-2, with D hard to call. V shed 0 bases and J shed 0 bases, with 4 bases lying between them. Germline V gives CDR1 KGHDR, CDR2 SFDVKD. The CDR3 totals 15 residues. The CDR3 region has the DNA TGTGCCACCAGTGATTTGACAGCGAACACCGGGGAGCTGTTTTTT. It encodes CATSDLTANTGELFF.

The chain is built from TRBV20-1 and TRBJ2-1, with 16 bases lining up with TRBD2. Trimming took 3 bases from V and 16 from J; bases not matched to a gene: 18. Per the germline V gene, CDR1 is DFQATT and CDR2 is SNEGSKA (reference sequence). The CDR3 spans 17 residues. CDR3 in amino acids: CSASPGTSGGARRGLFF. CDR3 bases: TGCAGTGCTAGTCCCGGGACTAGCGGGGGGGCTCGAAGGGGGCTTTTCTTC.

This chain connects TRBV5-1 to TRBJ2-1; D is unresolved. Germline loops: CDR1 SGHRS, CDR2 YFSETQ. This CDR3 has 13 amino acids. V was trimmed by 4 bases and J by 8 bases, leaving 13 bases between them. The CDR3 nucleotides are TGCGCCAGCAGCATTGGTAGCCTTGATGAGCAGTTCTTC. Protein: CASSIGSLDEQFF.

This clone appeared once. The J gene is TRBJ2-2, the V gene TRBV7-6; 10 bases line up with TRBD1. J lost 6 bases, V lost 4 bases, and 11 bases had no gene match. Germline V gene data show CDR1 as SGHVS and CDR2 as FNYEAQ. CDR3 length: 17 residues. CDR3 residues: CASSSRGGTGVPGELFF. CDR3 sequence (DNA): TGTGCCAGCAGCTCCCGAGGCGGGACAGGGGTTCCCGGGGAGCTGTTTTTT.

The chain links TRBV7-2 to TRBJ1-3; TRBD1 agrees at 7 bases. CDR1 is SGHTA, CDR2 FQGNSA, per germline. The V and J ends lost 5 bases and 3 bases, in that order; junction bases with no gene match: 7. CDR3 length: 15 residues. This CDR3 reads CASSPRQGDGNTIYF. As DNA, the CDR3 is TGTGCCAGCAGCCCCCGACAGGGAGATGGAAACACCATATATTTT.

The count of this clone is one. The chain carries TRBV30 and TRBJ1-1, with a weak D call TRBD1 (6 bases). V was trimmed by 4 bases and J by 1 base, leaving 7 bases between them. The CDR3 is 12 residues long. Germline V gene sequence: CDR1 GTSNPN, CDR2 SVGIG (reference sequence). CDR3 coding DNA: TGTGCCTGGACGGACAGGAACACTGAAGCTTTCTTT. Translating gives CAWTDRNTEAFF.

This clone was detected only a few times. This chain links TRBV18 with TRBJ1-2; TRBD1 matches at 12 bases. The V gene's germline CDR1 is KGHSH and CDR2 LQKENI. With 3 bases clipped from V and 7 bases from J, the junction kept 3 bases outside the gene matches. There are 14 residues in the CDR3. The CDR3 is CASSPGTGGVGYTF. CDR3 nucleotide sequence: TGTGCCAGCTCACCCGGGACAGGGGGCGTTGGCTACACCTTC.

The chain has TRBV7-6 and TRBJ1-6; a possible D gene is TRBD1 (5 bases). Per the germline V gene, CDR1 is SGHVS and CDR2 is FNYEAQ. V lost 2 bases and J 1 base, leaving 6 bases between the germline ends. CDR3 length equals 15 residues. The CDR3 DNA sequence: TGTGCCAGCAGCTTACAGGGATCCTATAATTCACCCCTCCACTTT. It is translated as CASSLQGSYNSPLHF.